These T cell receptor beta chains were read from a single sample in a study of cytomegalovirus exposure and HLA in healthy donors. Data came from immunoSEQ multiplex PCR; TCRdb stores just in-frame clones and leaves some out. This sample has 150,000 to 200,000 clones; about 96% occur once, and the top ten carry about 0.89%. Sample: PBMCs. These receptor sequences come from a woman younger than 35 in good health and CMV-seronegative. Both conserved end residues are part of each CDR3. D genes are given only for firm matches. Size is omitted from some rows. Given values are once, few, many or a class for expanded clones.

V gene: TRBV27
D gene: NA
clone size: NA
J gene: TRBJ2-7
CDR3 protein: CASSLEGRGHYEQYF
CDR3 DNA: TGTGCCAGCAGTTTAGAGGGACGGGGACATTACGAGCAGTACTTC

V gene: TRBV4-3
D gene: TRBD1
clone size: NA
J gene: TRBJ1-3
CDR3 protein: CASSQDDRGLGNTIYF
CDR3 DNA: TGCGCCAGCAGCCAAGATGACAGGGGGCTAGGAAACACCATATATTTT

V gene: TRBV15
D gene: NA
clone size: NA
J gene: TRBJ2-2
CDR3 protein: CATSRGSSGELFF
CDR3 DNA: TGTGCCACCAGCCGCGGGTCGTCCGGGGAGCTGTTTTTT

V gene: TRBV7-7
D gene: NA
clone size: NA
J gene: TRBJ2-3
CDR3 protein: CASSTGSTDTQYF
CDR3 DNA: TGTGCTAGCAGTACAGGGAGCACAGATACGCAGTATTTT

V gene: TRBV7-8
D gene: NA
clone size: NA
J gene: TRBJ1-1
CDR3 protein: CASTDGMNTEAFF
CDR3 DNA: TGTGCCAGCACCGACGGGATGAACACTGAAGCTTTCTTT

V gene: TRBV9
D gene: TRBD1
clone size: once
J gene: TRBJ2-7
CDR3 protein: CASSAGQGAREQYF
CDR3 DNA: TGTGCCAGCAGCGCCGGACAGGGGGCGCGCGAGCAGTACTTC

V gene: TRBV6-5
D gene: NA
clone size: NA
J gene: TRBJ1-2
CDR3 protein: CASRDLRGYGYTF
CDR3 DNA: TGTGCCAGCAGGGACCTTAGGGGCTATGGCTACACCTTC

V gene: TRBV29-1
D gene: NA
clone size: NA
J gene: TRBJ1-2
CDR3 protein: CSVEDLSDGYTF
CDR3 DNA: TGCAGCGTTGAAGATCTCAGCGATGGCTACACCTTC

V gene: TRBV11-2
D gene: NA
clone size: NA
J gene: TRBJ1-2
CDR3 protein: CASSSQGSNYGYTF
CDR3 DNA: TGTGCCAGCAGCTCTCAGGGTTCCAACTATGGCTACACCTTC

V gene: TRBV7-9
D gene: TRBD1
clone size: once
J gene: TRBJ1-2
CDR3 protein: CASSLGAGQGGYGYTF
CDR3 DNA: TGTGCCAGCAGCTTAGGCGCCGGACAGGGGGGCTATGGCTACACCTTC

V gene: TRBV5-7
D gene: TRBD1
clone size: NA
J gene: TRBJ1-4
CDR3 protein: CASSLATGDLNEKLFF
CDR3 DNA: TGTGCCAGCAGCTTGGCGACAGGGGATCTTAATGAAAAACTGTTTTTT

V gene: TRBV6-5
D gene: TRBD1
clone size: NA
J gene: TRBJ1-1
CDR3 protein: CASSSYLGQANTEAFF
CDR3 DNA: TGTGCCAGCAGTTCATATCTCGGACAGGCGAACACTGAAGCTTTCTTT

V gene: TRBV30
D gene: TRBD2
clone size: NA
J gene: TRBJ2-7
CDR3 protein: CAWSQTSGGAYEQYF
CDR3 DNA: TGTGCCTGGAGTCAGACTAGCGGGGGGGCGTACGAGCAGTACTTC

V gene: TRBV18
D gene: TRBD1
clone size: NA
J gene: TRBJ2-7
CDR3 protein: CASSRDRSSYEQYF
CDR3 DNA: TGTGCCAGCTCACGGGACAGGAGCTCCTACGAGCAGTACTTC

V gene: TRBV11-2
D gene: NA
clone size: NA
J gene: TRBJ1-1
CDR3 protein: CASSPIITEAFF
CDR3 DNA: TGTGCCAGCAGCCCAATCATCACTGAAGCTTTCTTT

V gene: TRBV7-9
D gene: TRBD1
clone size: NA
J gene: TRBJ1-4
CDR3 protein: CASRRQGENEKLFF
CDR3 DNA: TGTGCCAGCAGGAGACAGGGTGAGAATGAAAAACTGTTTTTT

V gene: TRBV6-6
D gene: NA
clone size: NA
J gene: TRBJ2-7
CDR3 protein: CASSYSVSGEQYF
CDR3 DNA: TGTGCCAGCAGTTACTCGGTAAGCGGCGAGCAGTACTTC

V gene: TRBV5-1
D gene: NA
clone size: NA
J gene: TRBJ1-1
CDR3 protein: CASRVRVDTEAFF
CDR3 DNA: TGCGCCAGCAGGGTGAGGGTGGACACTGAAGCTTTCTTT